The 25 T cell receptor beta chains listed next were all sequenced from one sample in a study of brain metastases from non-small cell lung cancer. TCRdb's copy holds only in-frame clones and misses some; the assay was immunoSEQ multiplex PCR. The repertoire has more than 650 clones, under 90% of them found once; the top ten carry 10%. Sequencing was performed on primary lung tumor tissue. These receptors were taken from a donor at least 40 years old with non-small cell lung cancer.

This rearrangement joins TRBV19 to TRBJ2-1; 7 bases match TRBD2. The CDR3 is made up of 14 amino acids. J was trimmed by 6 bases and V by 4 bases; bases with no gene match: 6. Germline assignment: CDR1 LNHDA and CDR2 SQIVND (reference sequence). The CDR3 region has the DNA TGTGCCAGTAGTACCCGACTAGCCGGCAATGAGCAGTTCTTC. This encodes CASSTRLAGNEQFF.

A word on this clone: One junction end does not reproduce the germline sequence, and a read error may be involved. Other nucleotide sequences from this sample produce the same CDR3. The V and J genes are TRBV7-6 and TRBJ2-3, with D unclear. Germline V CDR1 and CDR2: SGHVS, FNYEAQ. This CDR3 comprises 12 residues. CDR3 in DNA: TGTGCCAGCAGCTTAGAGGAAGATACACAGTATTTT. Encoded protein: CASSLEEDTQYF.

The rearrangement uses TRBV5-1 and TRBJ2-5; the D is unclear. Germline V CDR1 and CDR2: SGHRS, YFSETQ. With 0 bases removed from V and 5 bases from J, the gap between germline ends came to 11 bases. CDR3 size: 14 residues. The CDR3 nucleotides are TGCGCCAGCAGCTTGGGTCTGACGCGGGAGACCCAGTACTTC. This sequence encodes CASSLGLTRETQYF.

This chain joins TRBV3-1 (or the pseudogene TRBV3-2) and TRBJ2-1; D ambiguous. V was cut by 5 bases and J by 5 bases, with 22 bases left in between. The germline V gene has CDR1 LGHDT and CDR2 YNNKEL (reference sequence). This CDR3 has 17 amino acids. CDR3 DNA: TGTGCCAGCAGCGATGAGTTTCCCATTTCCATCGACAATGAGCAGTTCTTC. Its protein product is CASSDEFPISIDNEQFF.

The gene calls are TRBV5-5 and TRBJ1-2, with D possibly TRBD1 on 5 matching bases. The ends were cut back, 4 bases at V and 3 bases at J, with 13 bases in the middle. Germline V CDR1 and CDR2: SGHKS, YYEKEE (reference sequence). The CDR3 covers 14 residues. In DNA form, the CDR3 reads TGTGCCAGCAGCCATCTGACAGCCTACTATGGCTACACCTTC. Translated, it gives CASSHLTAYYGYTF.

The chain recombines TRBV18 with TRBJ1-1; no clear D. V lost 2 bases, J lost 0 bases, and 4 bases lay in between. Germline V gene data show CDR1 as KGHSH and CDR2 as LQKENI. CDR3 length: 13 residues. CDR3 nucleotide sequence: TGTGCCAGCTCACCAGGCTTGAACACTGAAGCTTTCTTT. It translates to CASSPGLNTEAFF.

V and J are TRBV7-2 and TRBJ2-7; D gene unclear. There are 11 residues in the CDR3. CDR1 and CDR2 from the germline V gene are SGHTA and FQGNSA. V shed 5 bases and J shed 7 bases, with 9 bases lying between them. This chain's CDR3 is CASSDLGEQYF. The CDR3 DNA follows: TGTGCCAGCAGCGATCTAGGGGAGCAGTACTTC.

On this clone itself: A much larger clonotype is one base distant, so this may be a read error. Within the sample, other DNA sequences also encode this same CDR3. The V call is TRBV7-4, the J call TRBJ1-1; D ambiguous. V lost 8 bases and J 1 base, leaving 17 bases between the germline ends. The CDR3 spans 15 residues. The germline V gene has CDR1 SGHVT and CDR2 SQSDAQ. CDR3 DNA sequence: TGTGCCAGCGTCCGTAAAGGTGAGGAGAACACTGAAGCTTTCTTT. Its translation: CASVRKGEENTEAFF.

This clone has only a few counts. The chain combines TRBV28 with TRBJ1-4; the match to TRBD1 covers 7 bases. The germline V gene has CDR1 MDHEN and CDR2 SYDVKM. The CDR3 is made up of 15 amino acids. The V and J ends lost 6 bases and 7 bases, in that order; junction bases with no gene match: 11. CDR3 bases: TGTGCCAGCAGGCGCAGAGGCTCAGGGGGTGAAAAACTGTTTTTT. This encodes CASRRRGSGGEKLFF. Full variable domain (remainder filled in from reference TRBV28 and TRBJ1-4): DVKVTQSSRYLVKRTGEKVFLECVQDMDHENMFWYRQDPGLGLRLIYFSYDVKMKEKGDIPEGYSVSREKKERFSLILESASTNQTSMYLCASRRRGSGGEKLFFGSGTQLSVL.

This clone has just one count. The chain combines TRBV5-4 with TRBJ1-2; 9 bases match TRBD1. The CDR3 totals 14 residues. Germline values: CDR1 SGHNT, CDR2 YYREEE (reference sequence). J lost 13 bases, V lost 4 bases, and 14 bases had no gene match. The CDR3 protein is CASSGGPGQGSPTF. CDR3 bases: TGTGCCAGCAGCGGAGGTCCGGGACAGGGTTCCCCCACCTTC.

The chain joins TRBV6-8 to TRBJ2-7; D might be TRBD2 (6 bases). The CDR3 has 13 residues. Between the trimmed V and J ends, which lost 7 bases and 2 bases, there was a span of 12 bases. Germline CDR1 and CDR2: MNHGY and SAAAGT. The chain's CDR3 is CASKEEGPYEQYF. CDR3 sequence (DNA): TGTGCCAGCAAAGAGGAGGGGCCCTACGAGCAGTACTTC.

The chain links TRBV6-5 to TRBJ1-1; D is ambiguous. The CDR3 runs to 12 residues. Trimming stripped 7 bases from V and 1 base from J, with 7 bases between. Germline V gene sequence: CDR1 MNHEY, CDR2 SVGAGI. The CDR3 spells CASKSGNTEAFF. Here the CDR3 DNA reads TGTGCCAGCAAGAGTGGGAACACTGAAGCTTTCTTT.

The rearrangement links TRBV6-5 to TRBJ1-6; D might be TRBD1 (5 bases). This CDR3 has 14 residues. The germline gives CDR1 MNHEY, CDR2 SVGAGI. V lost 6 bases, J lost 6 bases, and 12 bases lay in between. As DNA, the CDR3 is TGTGCCAGCAGGCGGGGGGTCCTTAATTCACCCCTCCACTTT. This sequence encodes CASRRGVLNSPLHF.

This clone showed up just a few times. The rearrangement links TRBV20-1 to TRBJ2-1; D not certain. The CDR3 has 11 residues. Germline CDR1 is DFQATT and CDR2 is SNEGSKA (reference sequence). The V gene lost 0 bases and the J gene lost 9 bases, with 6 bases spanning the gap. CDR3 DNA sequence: TGCAGTGCTAGAGAGTCTAGTGAGCAGTTCTTC. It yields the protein CSARESSEQFF.

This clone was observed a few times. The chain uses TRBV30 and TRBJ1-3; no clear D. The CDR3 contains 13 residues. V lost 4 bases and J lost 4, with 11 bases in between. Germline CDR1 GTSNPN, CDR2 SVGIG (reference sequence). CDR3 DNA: TGTGCCTGGACCGGAGGCGAAGGAAACACCATATATTTT. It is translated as CAWTGGEGNTIYF.

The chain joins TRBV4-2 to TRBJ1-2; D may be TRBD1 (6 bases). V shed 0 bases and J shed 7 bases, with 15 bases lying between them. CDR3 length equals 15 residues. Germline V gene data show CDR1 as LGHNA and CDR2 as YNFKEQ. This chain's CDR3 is CASSQDWGAPGGYTF. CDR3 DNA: TGTGCCAGCAGCCAAGATTGGGGGGCCCCGGGTGGCTACACCTTC.

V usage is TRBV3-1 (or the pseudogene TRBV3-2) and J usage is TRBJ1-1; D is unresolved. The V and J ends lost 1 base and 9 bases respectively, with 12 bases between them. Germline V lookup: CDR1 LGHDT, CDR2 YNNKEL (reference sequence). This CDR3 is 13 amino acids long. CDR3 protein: CASSQGFQSQAFF. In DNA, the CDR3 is TGTGCCAGCAGCCAAGGCTTTCAGTCTCAAGCTTTCTTT.

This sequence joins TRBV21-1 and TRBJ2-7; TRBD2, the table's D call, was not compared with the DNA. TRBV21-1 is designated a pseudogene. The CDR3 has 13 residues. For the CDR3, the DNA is TGTGCCAGCAATTTCGGCCACTACTACAAGCAGTACTTC. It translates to CASNFGHYYKQYF.

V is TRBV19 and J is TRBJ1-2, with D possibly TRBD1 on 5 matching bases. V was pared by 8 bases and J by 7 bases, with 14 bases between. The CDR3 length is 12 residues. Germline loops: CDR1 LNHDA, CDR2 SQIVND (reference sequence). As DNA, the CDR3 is TGTGCCAGTCGACGGGGCTCAGGTGGCTACACCTTC. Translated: CASRRGSGGYTF.

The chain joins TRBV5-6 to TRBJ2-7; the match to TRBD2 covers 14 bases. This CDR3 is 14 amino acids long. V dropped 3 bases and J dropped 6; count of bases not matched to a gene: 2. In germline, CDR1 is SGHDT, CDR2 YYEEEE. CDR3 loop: CASSYGLAGGEQYF. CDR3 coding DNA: TGTGCCAGCAGCTACGGACTAGCGGGAGGCGAGCAGTACTTC.

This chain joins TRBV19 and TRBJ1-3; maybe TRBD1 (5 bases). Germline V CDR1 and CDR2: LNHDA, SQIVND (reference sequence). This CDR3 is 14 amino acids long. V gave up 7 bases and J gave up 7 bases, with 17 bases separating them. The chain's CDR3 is CASTRGGAGNTIYF. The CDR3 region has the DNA TGTGCCAGTACCCGTGGAGGGGCGGGGAACACCATATATTTT.

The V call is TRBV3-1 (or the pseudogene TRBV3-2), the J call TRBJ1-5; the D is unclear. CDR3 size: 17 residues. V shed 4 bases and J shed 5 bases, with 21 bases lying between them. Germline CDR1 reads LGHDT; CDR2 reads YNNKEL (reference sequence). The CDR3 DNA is TGTGCCAGCAGCCGTGCGGGTCCCTTTTGGCATCATCAGCCCCAGCATTTT. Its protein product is CASSRAGPFWHHQPQHF.

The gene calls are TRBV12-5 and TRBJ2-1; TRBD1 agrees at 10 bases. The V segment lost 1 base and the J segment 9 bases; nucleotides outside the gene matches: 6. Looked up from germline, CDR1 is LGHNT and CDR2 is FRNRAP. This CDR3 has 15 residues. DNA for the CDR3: TGTGCTAGTGGTTTGGGGGACAGGGGAGCCGGTGAGCAGTTCTTC. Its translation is CASGLGDRGAGEQFF.

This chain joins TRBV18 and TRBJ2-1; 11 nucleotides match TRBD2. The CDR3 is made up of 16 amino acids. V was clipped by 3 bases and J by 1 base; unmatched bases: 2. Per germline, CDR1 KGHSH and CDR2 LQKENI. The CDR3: CASSPLAGGSYNEQFF. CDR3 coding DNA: TGTGCCAGCTCACCCCTAGCGGGGGGATCCTACAATGAGCAGTTCTTC. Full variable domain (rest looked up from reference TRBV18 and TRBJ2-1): NAGVMQNPRHLVRRRGQEARLRCSPMKGHSHVYWYRQLPEEGLKFMVYLQKENIIDESGMPKERFSAEFPKEGPSILRIQQVVRGDSAAYFCASSPLAGGSYNEQFFGPGTRLTVL.

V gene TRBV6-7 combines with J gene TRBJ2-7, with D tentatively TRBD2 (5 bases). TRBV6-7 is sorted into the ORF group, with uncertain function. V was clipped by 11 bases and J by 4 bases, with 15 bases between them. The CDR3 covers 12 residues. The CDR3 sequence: CAGLTREYEQYF. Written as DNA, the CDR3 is TGTGCCGGCTTAACTAGAGAGTACGAGCAGTACTTC.